This entry lists 5 T cell receptor beta chains sequenced from one sample in a study of cytomegalovirus exposure and HLA in healthy donors. A multiplex PCR was run with 60 Vbeta primers and 13 Jbeta primers. Data came from immunoSEQ multiplex PCR; TCRdb stores just in-frame clones and leaves some out. Of under 200,000 clones in the sample, 60% to 75% were seen once. Sequencing used PBMCs. The receptors here all came from a woman in her fifties or sixties in good health and CMV-seropositive.

V usage is TRBV7-8 and J usage is TRBJ2-1; 13 bases are a match to TRBD2. V lost 1 base to trimming and J lost 12 bases; unmatched junction nucleotides: 3. CDR3 size: 14 residues. The germline V gene has CDR1 SGHVS and CDR2 FQNEAQ. Written as DNA, the CDR3 is TGTGCCAGCAGCTTAGGAACTAGCGGGGGGGGGCAGTTCTTC. Its translation: CASSLGTSGGGQFF.

The sample holds a few counts of this clone. The CDR3 sequence: CASSQEMNTEAFF. The CDR3 nucleotides are TGTGCCAGCAGCCAAGAGATGAACACTGAAGCTTTCTTT. This chain connects TRBV7-3 to TRBJ1-1, with unresolved D. The length of the CDR3 is 13 residues. CDR1 and CDR2 from the germline V gene are SGHTA and FQGTGA. The V end lost 5 bases, the J end lost 0 bases, and 7 bases lay between the germline ends.

This chain uses TRBV6-1 with TRBJ2-1; D possibly corresponds to TRBD1 (6 bases). Germline loops: CDR1 MNHNS, CDR2 SASEGT. V lost 2 bases and J lost 0, with 8 bases in between. The CDR3 has 15 amino acids. The CDR3 DNA reads TGTGCCAGCAGTGAAAGGGACAACTCCTACAATGAGCAGTTCTTC. This translates into CASSERDNSYNEQFF.

In this sample, this clone turned up once. V gene TRBV19 combines with J gene TRBJ1-5; no clear D. Looked up from germline, CDR1 is LNHDA and CDR2 is SQIVND (reference sequence). Trimming took off 5 bases at V and 3 bases at J, with 17 bases between the two ends. The CDR3 is 16 residues long. This CDR3 is CASSPRGINYNQPQHF. In DNA form, the CDR3 reads TGTGCCAGTAGTCCCCGGGGAATCAACTACAATCAGCCCCAGCATTTT.

This chain uses TRBV11-2 with TRBJ1-3, with 10 nucleotides matching TRBD1. CDR1 is SGHAT and CDR2 is FQNNGV in the germline V gene. The CDR3 has 14 residues. J was trimmed by 7 bases and V by 5 bases; bases with no gene match: 5. Here the CDR3 DNA reads TGTGCCAGCAGCCTAACGGGACAGGGGAACACCATATATTTT. As protein: CASSLTGQGNTIYF.